Listed below are T cell receptor beta chains from one sample, sequenced in a study of CD8 T cells in Susac syndrome. TCRdb fed the immunoSEQ multiplex PCR reads into MiXCR, producing one record per CDR3 protein. This sample has about 24,000 distinct CDR3 sequences, with just under 95% found just once. The sample consisted of CD8+ T cells from PBMCs. The receptors originated from a human donor with Susac syndrome. CDR3s include the opening cysteine and the closing phenylalanine or tryptophan. The order of the fields is D gene, V gene, clone size, J gene, CDR3 DNA, CDR3 protein. D genes are given only for firm matches. Expanded clones get a size class; other rows say once, few or many, or leave the size out.

NA,TRBV4-1,NA,TRBJ1-2,TGCGCCAGCAGCCAAGCACCCGGGACGGACTATGGCTACACCTTC,CASSQAPGTDYGYTF
NA,TRBV12-3/TRBV12-4,NA,TRBJ1-2,TGTGCCAGCAGACCCACCCTGGGGCTATATGGCTACACCTTC,CASRPTLGLYGYTF
NA,TRBV2,once,TRBJ2-5,TGTGCCAGCAGAGCAAGGGACCGGAGCGGGGAGACCCAGTACTTC,CASRARDRSGETQYF
TRBD1,TRBV6-1,NA,TRBJ2-5,TGTGCCAGCAACCCCGGGACAGGGGGTGGCCAAGAGACCCAGTACTTC,CASNPGTGGGQETQYF
NA,TRBV11-2,NA,TRBJ2-1,TGTGCCAGCAGCTTAGACAGTAGCTCCTACAATGAGCGGTTCTTC,CASSLDSSSYNERFF
NA,TRBV11-2,NA,TRBJ2-1,TGTGCCAGCAGCTTATACCATAGACTATACAATGAGCAGTTTTTC,CASSLYHRLYNEQFF
TRBD1,TRBV19,NA,TRBJ1-1,TGTGCCAGTAGCCGGGGACAGGGGAGGACTGAAGCTTTCTTT,CASSRGQGRTEAFF
NA,TRBV18,NA,TRBJ2-4,TGTGCCAGCTCACCCACGGACCGGATAAAAAACATTCAGTACTTC,CASSPTDRIKNIQYF
NA,TRBV6-6,NA,TRBJ2-3,TGTGCCAGCACCCAACGGAGGGGAAGGGGCACAGATACGCAGTATTTT,CASTQRRGRGTDTQYF
NA,TRBV6-5,NA,TRBJ2-3,TGTGCCAGCAGTTACTCGAAGGGTTCGGGACTCGAGGCAGATACGCAGTATTTT,CASSYSKGSGLEADTQYF
TRBD2,TRBV11-2,NA,TRBJ2-1,TGTGCCAGCAGCCTGGGACTAGCGGGGGCCCGAAGCTCCTACAATGAGCAGTTCTTC,CASSLGLAGARSSYNEQFF
NA,TRBV4-1,NA,TRBJ2-7,TGCGCCAGCAGCCAAGGAGAACCCCCGGGAAGCTACGAGCAGTACTTC,CASSQGEPPGSYEQYF
NA,TRBV28,NA,TRBJ2-2,TGTGCCAGCAGCCCGACAGGTCAGGGCGGGGAGCTGTTTTTT,CASSPTGQGGELFF
NA,TRBV27,once,TRBJ2-1,TGTGCCAGCAGTTTGGTAGGTGGGGACTTAGTCAATGAGCAGTTCTTC,CASSLVGGDLVNEQFF
NA,TRBV9,NA,TRBJ2-5,TGTGCCAGCAGCGGAGAGGGACGGCCGTACCAAGAGACCCAGTACTTC,CASSGEGRPYQETQYF
NA,TRBV5-6,NA,TRBJ2-5,TGTGCCAGCAGCTTTTCGGTCCAAGAGACCCAGTACTTC,CASSFSVQETQYF
NA,TRBV30,NA,TRBJ2-2,TGTGCCTGGAGTCCTAGCCGGGAGCTGTTTTTT,CAWSPSRELFF
NA,TRBV27,NA,TRBJ2-2,TGTGCCAGCAGTTCTCGACTCAAAAGGAACACCGGGGAGCTGTTTTTT,CASSSRLKRNTGELFF
NA,TRBV5-6,NA,TRBJ2-7,TGTGCCAGCAGCTTGGCTGAGACTGTCTCCTACGAGCAGTACTTC,CASSLAETVSYEQYF
TRBD1,TRBV24-1,NA,TRBJ1-2,TGTGCCACCAGACCCCGGGACAGGGGTGGCTACACCTTC,CATRPRDRGGYTF
NA,TRBV3-1,NA,TRBJ2-7,TGTGCCAGCAGCCCCCTAAAGGGGGGCAGGTCCTCCTACGAGCAGTACTTC,CASSPLKGGRSSYEQYF
NA,TRBV28,NA,TRBJ1-6,TGTGCCAGCAGCCCACCTAATTCACCCCTCCACTTT,CASSPPNSPLHF
TRBD1,TRBV20-1,NA,TRBJ1-2,TGCAGTGCTTTTGACAGGGTAAAGGGCGGCTATGGCTACACCTTC,CSAFDRVKGGYGYTF
NA,TRBV6-6,NA,TRBJ2-7,TGTGCCAGCAGTTACTTAGGGTGGGAGCAGTACTTC,CASSYLGWEQYF
NA,TRBV3-1,NA,TRBJ2-7,TGTGCCAGCAGCCAAGGTTCCTACTACGAGCAGTACTTC,CASSQGSYYEQYF
NA,TRBV29-1,NA,TRBJ2-7,TGCAGCGTTGGGTTCAGCCCCTACGAGCAGTACTTC,CSVGFSPYEQYF
TRBD1,TRBV7-3,NA,TRBJ2-7,TGTGCCAGCAGCCTCGGGACAGGGAGCGCATACGAGCAGTACTTC,CASSLGTGSAYEQYF
TRBD1,TRBV4-3,NA,TRBJ1-2,TGCGCCAGCAGCCAAGATTCCCGGACAGGGGCCTATGGCTACACCTTC,CASSQDSRTGAYGYTF
NA,TRBV12-3/TRBV12-4,NA,TRBJ2-6,TGTGCCAGCAGTCCCCGCTCTGGGGCCAACGTCCTGACTTTC,CASSPRSGANVLTF
TRBD1,TRBV10-3,NA,TRBJ2-6,TGTGCCATCAGTGTGACAGGGGGCTCTGGGGCCAACGTCCTGACTTTC,CAISVTGGSGANVLTF
NA,TRBV5-4,NA,TRBJ2-1,TGTGCCAGCAGCTTGGGCCCAACGTACAATGAGCAGTTCTTC,CASSLGPTYNEQFF
NA,TRBV28,NA,TRBJ1-5,TGTGCCAGCAGTCTAAACACCGATAGCAATCAGCCCCAGCATTTT,CASSLNTDSNQPQHF
TRBD1,TRBV6-2/TRBV6-3,NA,TRBJ2-7,TGTGCCAGCAGGGGGACAGGGGTCCTAACGGCCGACGAGCAGTACTTC,CASRGTGVLTADEQYF
NA,TRBV19,NA,TRBJ2-5,TGTGCCAGTAGTATGGGGACGGGATCGGCCCAAGAGACCCAGTACTTC,CASSMGTGSAQETQYF
NA,TRBV7-9,NA,TRBJ2-7,TGTGCCAGCAGCTTCGGGGTTGGCACCTCCTACGAGCAGTACTTC,CASSFGVGTSYEQYF
NA,TRBV20-1,NA,TRBJ2-4,TGCAGTGCTAGAGATCTCGAGGTAGCCAAAAACATTCAGTACTTC,CSARDLEVAKNIQYF
NA,TRBV6-5,NA,TRBJ1-3,TGTGCCAGCAGTTCGGACCAAGGAAACACCATATATTTT,CASSSDQGNTIYF
TRBD1,TRBV30,NA,TRBJ2-3,TGTGCACATCGTAACAGGGGGCGCACAGATACGCAGTATTTT,CAHRNRGRTDTQYF
NA,TRBV13,NA,TRBJ2-7,TGTGCCAGCAGCTTATGGGGGGAGCAGTACTTC,CASSLWGEQYF
NA,TRBV4-1,once,TRBJ2-7,TGCGCCAGCAGCCAGGGGGAGGAACTGGGGGTCTACGAGCAGTACTTC,CASSQGEELGVYEQYF
TRBD2,TRBV28,NA,TRBJ2-5,TGTGCCAGCAGTTTTTCCCCCATAGCGGGGGGCAAAGAGACCCAGTACTTC,CASSFSPIAGGKETQYF
TRBD1,TRBV7-9,NA,TRBJ2-5,TGTGCCAGCAGCTTAGCCGAAGGGACAGTTCAAGAGACCCAGTACTTC,CASSLAEGTVQETQYF
NA,TRBV4-2,NA,TRBJ2-3,TGTGCCAGCAGCCAGGACAGAGGAGAAGATACGCAGTATTTT,CASSQDRGEDTQYF
NA,TRBV7-9,NA,TRBJ2-7,TGTGCCAGCAGCTCCCGGACAGATTTTTACGAGCAGTACTTC,CASSSRTDFYEQYF
NA,TRBV6-1,NA,TRBJ1-1,TGTGCCAGCAGTCGACCGGACCACCCAATGAACACTGAAGCTTTCTTT,CASSRPDHPMNTEAFF
NA,TRBV11-2,NA,TRBJ2-7,TGTGCCAGCAGCTTTGAGGGTGGGTTCAACGAGCAGTACTTC,CASSFEGGFNEQYF
NA,TRBV11-3,NA,TRBJ2-1,TGTGCCAGCAAGAGAAGGGGGAGTGGCAATGAGCAGTTCTTC,CASKRRGSGNEQFF
TRBD1,TRBV7-9,NA,TRBJ2-5,TGTGCCAGCAGCCCCGCGGGACAGGGCAGGGCGACCCAGTACTTC,CASSPAGQGRATQYF
TRBD2,TRBV3-1,NA,TRBJ2-1,TGTGCCAGCAGCCACCCACCGGGACTAGCGGGGGGACACCCCTACAATGAGCAGTTCTTC,CASSHPPGLAGGHPYNEQFF
NA,TRBV6-2/TRBV6-3,NA,TRBJ2-4,TGTGCCAGCAGTTACTCGAGAGGTTGGGCGTACTTC,CASSYSRGWAYF
TRBD2,TRBV28,NA,TRBJ2-7,TGTGCCAGCAGTTTCGGGGGAGGGAGGCCCTGGGCCTACGAGCAGTACTTC,CASSFGGGRPWAYEQYF
NA,TRBV27,NA,TRBJ2-1,TGTGCCAGCAGTTTCTACCGGGGGACGAATGAGCAGTTCTTC,CASSFYRGTNEQFF
NA,TRBV7-9,once,TRBJ1-4,TGTGCCAGCAGCCCCGGGGTCCGGTCTAATGAAAAACTGTTTTTT,CASSPGVRSNEKLFF
NA,TRBV30,NA,TRBJ2-1,TGTGCCTGGAGTGTAGACTCAGGGGAGGATGAGCAGTTCTTC,CAWSVDSGEDEQFF
NA,TRBV7-9,NA,TRBJ2-2,TGTGCCAGCAGCTGGAGTATGGGACAAAACACCGGGGAGCTGTTTTTT,CASSWSMGQNTGELFF
TRBD1,TRBV9,NA,TRBJ1-1,TGTGCCAGCTCCCAGGGGGGGACAGGGTTGAACACTGAAGCTTTCTTT,CASSQGGTGLNTEAFF
NA,TRBV7-9,NA,TRBJ2-7,TGTGCCAGCAGCTCATTGATCCAGGGAGAGCAGTACTTC,CASSSLIQGEQYF
NA,TRBV28,NA,TRBJ2-5,TGTGCCAGCAGCCAGGATTTTGTGGAGACCCAGTACTTC,CASSQDFVETQYF
NA,TRBV5-6,once,TRBJ1-2,TGTGCCAGCAGCCCTGCGGGGGGGGGAGATGGCTACACCTTC,CASSPAGGGDGYTF